The following is a TCR beta chain sequence with its context. Its antigen is as yet unknown. These data originate in a study of cytomegalovirus exposure and HLA in healthy donors. Regarding the study as a whole: In a later analysis, HLA-associated TCR beta chains were more clonally expanded than equally common others.

PCR was performed using 60 Vbeta and 13 Jbeta primers. Generated by immunoSEQ multiplex PCR, the TCRdb table keeps only in-frame clones and is missing some. The table shows around 100,000 clones, with roughly 76% occurring only once. Germline CDR1 and CDR2: SGHTA and FQGNSA. This CDR3 spans 14 amino acids. Unmatched junction bases numbered 6, after V lost 7 bases and J lost 2 bases. The chain combines TRBV7-2 with TRBJ2-5; 8 positions agree with TRBD2. Sequences were obtained from PBMCs. The clonotype comes from an older woman in good health and CMV-seropositive. The CDR3 is CASKPGGPQETQYF. The CDR3 nucleotides read TGTGCCAGCAAACCGGGGGGGCCACAAGAGACCCAGTACTTC.